Described below is a single T cell receptor beta chain sequence and its context. It has no known antigen specificity. Nothing much larger sits one base from this clone, and base qualities are not available. To be eligible, patients had to be adults with ileal or ileocolonic Crohn's disease and an indication for ileocolonic resection. Whole ileal mucosal biopsies were kept frozen at -80 degrees C prior to DNA extraction. Genomic DNA was isolated from frozen whole biopsies using a TRizol-based method, and the DNA was quantified with a NanoDrop 2000 spectrophotometer. The germline V gene (reference sequence) supplies CDR1 LNHDA and CDR2 SQIVND. The CDR3, from cysteine to phenylalanine, totals 18 residues. The retained sequence is limited to the CDR3, 54 bases, with the frame set at the first base. Germline trimming: 0 bases from V, 5 bases from J; junction bases outside gene matches: 11. About 500 nanograms of biopsy DNA per sample were submitted for commercial TCRB immunosequencing. A two-step, amplification bias-controlled multiplex PCR was used by Adaptive Biotechnology to amplify CDR3 regions from genomic DNA. Primers covering every V and J gene segment were used in the first PCR, while barcodes and Illumina adapters were added in the second PCR. An Illumina instrument was used to sequence the CDR3 libraries. Per the source publication's procedure: Vendor-provided pipelines were combined with custom analysis of raw data in R/Bioconductor under R version 3.3.0. Clonality, ranging from 0 to 1, was calculated as the inverse of the normalised Shannon entropy of all productive clones. High-frequency clones were defined as the repertoire share of the top 100 clones, retaining only clones passing a 95% confidence test. The Simpson index measured repertoire diversity, and the Morisita-Horn index measured overlap between samples. TCRdb stores this immuneACCESS table with in-frame sequences only. Part of the clones is absent; in the studies checked, under half of the shortfall reflects unresolved V genes, and no reason is known for the rest. V, J and clone size reflect that table, while D and trimming were determined from the DNA. This sample is represented by approximately 12,000 clones; roughly four fifths of them were singletons. The top ten constitute about 4.7% of the sample.

This sample is part of a study of T cell repertoires in ileal Crohn's disease (dated by TCRdb to the late 2010s). Turning to the overall study: Median disease duration was about eight years, and roughly 35% of patients were identified as active smokers at the time of surgery. About half of the patients received postoperative therapy: 11 received thiopurines and 18 received anti-TNF agents. A total of some 170 mucosal samples from approximately 57 patients were sequenced, collected from several sites on the surgical specimen as well as at postoperative endoscopy. The study ran alongside a multicentre cohort designed to identify predictors of early endoscopic recurrence after ileocolonic resection. A Rutgeerts score above i0 was used to define endoscopic postoperative recurrence. The TCR repertoire was analysed in around 50 patients with Crohn's disease drawn from a prospective multicentre cohort. Every patient underwent surgery because of a complication, which was stricturing disease in 61% of cases and penetrating disease in approximately 40%.

Findings and caveats that apply to the study as a whole: A significantly higher proportion of clonal expansions was observed in active smokers at surgery than in non-smokers (25.9% vs 17.9%, p=0.02). Only a subgroup of patients, of unstated size, had mucosal CD4 and CD8 T cells sorted and sequenced. Endoscopic recurrence was linked to a higher percentage of high-frequency clones at surgery, and recurrence occurred in every patient whose clonality exceeded 26.8% (18/57). More high-frequency clones were carried by sorted CD8 T cells than by CD4 T cells, suggesting that mucosal expansions were mainly CD8.

Material: ileal tissue. The chain couples TRBV19 to TRBJ2-7, with 12 junctional bases fitting TRBD1. The sequence was collected from an adult with Crohn's disease. The nucleotides read TGTGCCAGTAGTATAGAAGGTCCCGGGACAGGGGGCATTAACGAGCAGTACTTC. Translated, this gives CASSIEGPGTGGINEQYF. Joined to the reference TRBV19 and TRBJ2-7 proteins, this CDR3 gives the full variable domain: DGGITQSPKYLFRKEGQNVTLSCEQNLNHDAMYWYRQDPGQGLRLIYYSQIVNDFQKGDIAEGYSVSREKKESFPLTVTSAQKNPTAFYLCASSIEGPGTGGINEQYFGPGTRLTVT.